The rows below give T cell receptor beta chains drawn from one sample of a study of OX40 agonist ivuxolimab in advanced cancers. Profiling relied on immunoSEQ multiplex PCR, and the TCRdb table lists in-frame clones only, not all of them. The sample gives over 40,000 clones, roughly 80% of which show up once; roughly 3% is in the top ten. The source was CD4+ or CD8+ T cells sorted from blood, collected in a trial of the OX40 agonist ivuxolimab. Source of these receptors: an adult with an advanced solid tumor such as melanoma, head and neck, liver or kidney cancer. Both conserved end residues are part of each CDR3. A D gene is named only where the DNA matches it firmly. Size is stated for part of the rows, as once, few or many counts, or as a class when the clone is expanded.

CASQGGSNEKLFF TGTGCCAGCCAAGGGGGCTCTAATGAAAAACTGTTTTTT NA TRBD1 TRBJ1-4 TRBV9
CASSPAWGVGDTQYF TGTGCCAGCAGTCCCGCGTGGGGGGTGGGAGATACGCAGTATTTT NA NA TRBJ2-3 TRBV7-9
CAISELGGSQPQHF TGTGCCATCAGTGAGTTAGGGGGCAGTCAGCCCCAGCATTTT NA TRBD1 TRBJ1-5 TRBV10-3
CASSAGQAQETQYF TGTGCCAGCAGCGCGGGACAAGCCCAAGAGACCCAGTACTTC NA NA TRBJ2-5 TRBV7-2
CASSEARTTNEKLFF TGTGCCAGCAGTGAAGCCAGAACAACTAATGAAAAACTGTTTTTT NA NA TRBJ1-4 TRBV2
CASSERTGAGGELFF TGTGCCAGCAGTGAAAGAACAGGGGCGGGCGGGGAGCTGTTTTTT NA TRBD1 TRBJ2-2 TRBV6-1
CASSYSRNTGELFF TGTGCCAGCAGTTACTCGAGGAACACCGGGGAGCTGTTTTTT NA NA TRBJ2-2 TRBV6-5
CASSQSGLAEAFF TGTGCCAGCAGCCAATCAGGGCTTGCTGAAGCTTTCTTT NA NA TRBJ1-1 TRBV14
CASSLGGSSYNEQFF TGTGCCAGCAGCTTGGGGGGGAGCTCCTACAATGAGCAGTTCTTC NA NA TRBJ2-1 TRBV5-5
CASSQEGGGPQGSQYF TGTGCCAGCAGCCAAGAGGGTGGGGGACCGCAGGGGTCCCAGTACTTC NA NA TRBJ2-5 TRBV4-2
CASTIQGNEKLFF TGTGCCAGTACCATACAGGGAAATGAAAAACTGTTTTTT NA NA TRBJ1-4 TRBV19
CASHTGGLTNYGYTF TGCGCCAGCCATACAGGGGGCCTTACTAACTATGGCTACACCTTC NA TRBD1 TRBJ1-2 TRBV5-1
CASSEASGKIGEQYF TGTGCCAGCAGTGAAGCTAGCGGTAAAATCGGCGAGCAGTACTTC NA NA TRBJ2-7 TRBV2
CASSYRTNEKLFF TGTGCCAGCAGCTACAGAACAAATGAAAAACTGTTTTTT NA NA TRBJ1-4 TRBV28
CASSLRAGGLQNTEAFF TGTGCCAGCAGCTTAAGGGCAGGGGGCCTACAGAACACTGAAGCTTTCTTT NA TRBD1 TRBJ1-1 TRBV7-9
CASSPSSGGDYEQFF TGTGCCAGCAGCCCTTCTAGCGGGGGGGATTATGAGCAGTTCTTC once TRBD2 TRBJ2-1 TRBV11-3
CASSFQGPGFLSTDTQYF TGTGCCAGCAGCTTCCAGGGGCCAGGGTTCCTTAGCACAGATACGCAGTATTTT once NA TRBJ2-3 TRBV7-2
CASSQDRGGGFETQYF TGCGCCAGCAGCCAAGATCGGGGGGGAGGTTTCGAGACCCAGTACTTC NA TRBD2 TRBJ2-5 TRBV4-1
CASSFADRLGTQYF TGCGCCAGCAGCTTTGCCGATCGGTTGGGGACCCAGTACTTC once NA TRBJ2-5 TRBV5-1
CASSLAGARGLRTEAFF TGTGCCAGCAGCTTAGCAGGGGCCAGGGGGCTACGCACTGAAGCTTTCTTT NA TRBD1 TRBJ1-1 TRBV11-2
CASSSAGENYGYTF TGTGCCAGCAGTTCGGCAGGGGAAAACTATGGCTACACCTTC NA NA TRBJ1-2 TRBV6-5
CAISDRDIEQYF TGTGCCATCAGTGACAGGGATATCGAGCAGTACTTC NA NA TRBJ2-7 TRBV10-3
CASSNPPGGVNTEAFF TGTGCCAGTAGTAACCCCCCAGGGGGTGTAAACACTGAAGCTTTCTTT NA TRBD1 TRBJ1-1 TRBV19
CSVEVVGGEKLFF TGCAGCGTTGAAGTTGTGGGGGGGGAAAAACTGTTTTTT NA NA TRBJ1-4 TRBV29-1
CASSPQKTGNQPQHF TGTGCCAGTAGTCCCCAAAAAACGGGGAATCAGCCCCAGCATTTT NA NA TRBJ1-5 TRBV19
CASSLGAGTLDTEAFF TGTGCCAGCAGCTTAGGGGCAGGGACCTTGGACACTGAAGCTTTCTTT NA NA TRBJ1-1 TRBV7-6
CASSGPGQGPYSNQPQHF TGTGCCAGCAGCGGCCCGGGACAGGGCCCTTATAGCAATCAGCCCCAGCATTTT NA TRBD1 TRBJ1-5 TRBV11-3
CATSRDNEDSDLYGYTF TGTGCCACCAGCAGAGATAACGAGGACAGTGACCTCTATGGCTACACCTTC NA NA TRBJ1-2 TRBV15
CASSVGTVNTGELFF TGTGCCAGCAGCGTAGGGACAGTCAACACCGGGGAGCTGTTTTTT NA NA TRBJ2-2 TRBV9
CASSLAAVNSPLHF TGTGCCAGCAGCTTAGCGGCAGTTAATTCACCCCTCCACTTT NA NA TRBJ1-6 TRBV7-9
CASSLGSRNNEQFF TGTGCCAGCAGCTTAGGGTCACGCAACAATGAGCAGTTCTTC NA NA TRBJ2-1 TRBV7-3
CASSQDVGGAATEAFF TGCGCCAGCAGCCAAGATGTGGGGGGCGCCGCCACTGAAGCTTTCTTT NA NA TRBJ1-1 TRBV4-1
CASSRGTGLTDTQYF TGTGCCAGTAGCCGCGGGACAGGGCTGACAGATACGCAGTATTTT NA TRBD1 TRBJ2-3 TRBV19